Below are 15 T cell receptor beta chains sequenced from a single sample in a study of PD-L1 blockade in urothelial cancer. TCRdb's copy holds only in-frame clones and misses some; the assay was immunoSEQ multiplex PCR. The sample lists 70,000 to 85,000 clones, roughly 84% occurring once. The sample consisted of PBMCs, taken around atezolizumab (anti-PD-L1) treatment. The receptors derive from a man aged 65-85 years with urothelial cancer.

The sample holds a few counts of this clone. The chain is built from TRBV18 and TRBJ1-5; no clear D. The CDR3 spans 13 residues. The germline gives CDR1 KGHSH, CDR2 LQKENI. V dropped 3 bases and J dropped 3 bases, with 6 bases sitting between them. The CDR3 spells CASSPAFNQPQHF. CDR3 DNA sequence: TGTGCCAGCTCACCGGCCTTCAATCAGCCCCAGCATTTT.

The chain recombines TRBV2 with TRBJ2-3; D call uncertain. Trimming removed 6 bases at V and 0 bases at J, with 10 bases between. The germline gives CDR1 SNHLY, CDR2 FYNNEI. This CDR3 has 14 residues. For the CDR3, the DNA is TGTGCCAGCAGCGTACTCGTCAGCACAGATACGCAGTATTTT. Translation: CASSVLVSTDTQYF.

This sequence joins TRBV5-4 and TRBJ2-5, with D maybe TRBD2 (5 bases). Germline CDR1 is SGHNT and CDR2 is YYREEE (reference sequence). Trimming removed 4 bases at V and 2 bases at J, with 15 bases between. The CDR3 runs 15 residues. The DNA for the CDR3 is TGTGCCAGCAGCCTAGAGGGAAGGGTTCAAGAGACCCAGTACTTC. Translating it yields CASSLEGRVQETQYF.

The V gene is TRBV7-2, the J gene TRBJ2-7; TRBD2 matches 7 bases. The CDR3 sequence is 16 residues long. The germline V gene encodes CDR1 SGHTA and CDR2 FQGNSA. V lost 2 bases, J lost 4 bases, and 11 bases stayed unmatched. The CDR3 protein is CASSLRSAGAGYEQYF. CDR3 nucleotide sequence: TGTGCCAGCAGCTTAAGGTCGGCGGGAGCGGGGTACGAGCAGTACTTC.

The count of this clone is one. The rearrangement joins TRBV28 to TRBJ1-3; 8 bases fit TRBD1. Unmatched junction bases numbered 8, after V lost 4 bases and J lost 0 bases. Germline V CDR1 and CDR2: MDHEN, SYDVKM. This CDR3 region has 17 residues. Written as DNA, the CDR3 is TGTGCCAGCAGTTCGTCCTCCGGACAGGGCTCTGGAAACACCATATATTTT. It encodes CASSSSSGQGSGNTIYF.

The rearrangement links TRBV5-8 to TRBJ2-3; 11 bases agree with TRBD2. The junction had 0 bases not matched to a gene; V was cut back by 2 bases and J by 1 base. CDR1 and CDR2 (germline): SGHTS, YDEGEE. This CDR3 spans 15 amino acids. The CDR3 sequence is CASSLLAGGTDTQYF. CDR3 nucleotide sequence: TGTGCCAGCAGCTTACTAGCGGGAGGCACAGATACGCAGTATTTT.

This clone has just a few counts. The gene calls are TRBV5-5 and TRBJ1-3; D is unresolved. Germline CDR1 reads SGHKS; CDR2 reads YYEKEE (reference sequence). V was pared by 0 bases and J by 0 bases, with 16 bases between. This CDR3 region has 18 residues. The CDR3 reads CASSLGAGNSRSGNTIYF. Here the CDR3 DNA reads TGTGCCAGCAGCTTGGGAGCCGGAAACAGCCGCTCTGGAAACACCATATATTTT.

The chain uses TRBV30 and TRBJ2-5, with TRBD2 matching over 9 bases. This CDR3 has 13 amino acids. The V gene's germline CDR1 is GTSNPN and CDR2 SVGIG (reference sequence). J gave up 5 bases and V 1 base, and 2 bases lay outside the gene matches. The CDR3 sequence is CAWSEGTSETQYF. The CDR3 DNA reads as TGTGCCTGGAGTGAAGGGACTAGCGAGACCCAGTACTTC.

V is TRBV29-1 and J is TRBJ1-5, with D perhaps TRBD1 (6 bases). Trimming removed 3 bases from V and 7 bases from J, with 13 bases in between. This CDR3 is built from 13 residues. CDR1 and CDR2 from the germline V gene are SQVTM and ANQGSEA. CDR3 nucleotides: TGCAGCGTTGATACAGGGCAGGGCCAGCCCCAGCATTTT. It yields the protein CSVDTGQGQPQHF.

The chain uses TRBV14 and TRBJ2-3; TRBD1 agrees at 8 bases. Trimming cost V 0 bases and J 3 bases; bases outside gene matches: 8. This CDR3 region has 17 residues. Per germline, CDR1 SGHDN and CDR2 FVKESK. The CDR3 spells CASSQDRTGRRTDTQYF. The CDR3, as DNA: TGTGCCAGCAGCCAAGATAGGACAGGGAGGAGGACAGATACGCAGTATTTT.

This chain links TRBV2 with TRBJ2-5; 9 bases are a match to TRBD2. The CDR3 has 13 residues. V was clipped by 4 bases and J by 5 bases; unmatched bases: 2. The germline gives CDR1 SNHLY, CDR2 FYNNEI. The CDR3 DNA reads as TGTGCCAGCAGTGGACTAGCGGTGGAGACCCAGTACTTC. Its protein product is CASSGLAVETQYF.

This clone was counted once. The chain is built from TRBV7-3 and TRBJ2-2, with D tentatively TRBD1 (5 bases). The CDR3 consists of 14 residues. V dropped 2 bases and J dropped 8 bases, with 12 bases sitting between them. Germline loops: CDR1 SGHTA, CDR2 FQGTGA. CDR3 coding DNA: TGTGCCAGCAGCTTATACCAGGGTCGGGGGGAGCTGTTTTTT. It specifies CASSLYQGRGELFF. The whole variable domain, remainder taken from reference TRBV7-3 and TRBJ2-2, is GAGVSQTPSNKVTEKGKYVELRCDPISGHTALYWYRQSLGQGPEFLIYFQGTGAADDSGLPNDRFFAVRPEGSVSTLKIQRTERGDSAVYLCASSLYQGRGELFFGEGSRLTVL.

The rearrangement joins TRBV27 to TRBJ1-2; D is ambiguous. CDR1 and CDR2 (germline): MNHEY, SMNVEV (reference sequence). This CDR3 is 14 amino acids long. The V and J ends lost 5 bases and 8 bases respectively, with 18 bases between them. CDR3 protein: CASSHSPGSVGYTF. In DNA form, the CDR3 reads TGTGCCAGCAGTCACTCCCCGGGGTCGGTCGGCTACACCTTC.

V gene TRBV5-1 combines with J gene TRBJ2-3; D not certain. This CDR3 spans 14 amino acids. V lost 1 base and J 6 bases, leaving 12 bases between the germline ends. CDR1 is SGHRS and CDR2 is YFSETQ in the germline V gene. CDR3 in amino acids: CASSLSEPVDTQYF. CDR3 DNA sequence: TGCGCCAGCAGCTTGTCCGAACCGGTGGATACGCAGTATTTT.

The V call is TRBV5-4, the J call TRBJ2-5, with 9 bases lining up with TRBD2. V shed 4 bases and J 5 bases; nucleotides not matched to a gene: 12. The CDR3 runs to 16 residues. CDR1 is SGHNT and CDR2 is YYREEE in the germline V gene (reference sequence). CDR3 nucleotides: TGTGCCAGCAGCCCCCGGGTAGCGGGAGCATCGGAGACCCAGTACTTC. Its translation: CASSPRVAGASETQYF.